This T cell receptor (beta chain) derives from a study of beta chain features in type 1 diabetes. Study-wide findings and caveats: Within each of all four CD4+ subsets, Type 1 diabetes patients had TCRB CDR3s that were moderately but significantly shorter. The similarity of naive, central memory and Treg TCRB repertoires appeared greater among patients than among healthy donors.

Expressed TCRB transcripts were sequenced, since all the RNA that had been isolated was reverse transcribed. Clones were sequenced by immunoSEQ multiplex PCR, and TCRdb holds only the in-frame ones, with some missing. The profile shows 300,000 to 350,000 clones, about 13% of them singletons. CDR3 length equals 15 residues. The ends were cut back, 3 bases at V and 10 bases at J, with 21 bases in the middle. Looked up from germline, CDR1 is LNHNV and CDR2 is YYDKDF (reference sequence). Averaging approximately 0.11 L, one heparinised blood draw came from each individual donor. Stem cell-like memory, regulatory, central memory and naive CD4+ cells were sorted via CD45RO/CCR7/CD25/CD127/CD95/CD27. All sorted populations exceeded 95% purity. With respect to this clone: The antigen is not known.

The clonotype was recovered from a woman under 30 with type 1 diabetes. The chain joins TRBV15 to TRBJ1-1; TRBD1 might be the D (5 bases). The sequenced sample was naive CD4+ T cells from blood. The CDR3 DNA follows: TGTGCCACCAGCAGCCGGGGGGAGATCGTGAGCGGAGCTTTCTTT. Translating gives CATSSRGEIVSGAFF.